The rows below give T cell receptor beta chains drawn from one sample of a study of control samples from healthy donors and cancer patients. The repertoire was sequenced with immunoSEQ multiplex PCR; TCRdb's copy has only in-frame clones and lacks some. The table has about 40,000 clones, about 89% seen once. The material sequenced was PBMCs. All receptors derive from a woman aged 60-70 years with lung cancer. Both conserved end residues are part of each CDR3. D genes are given only for firm matches. Clone size is given for some rows only: seen once, a few or many times, or a class if the clone is expanded.

>NA|TRBV7-2|TRBD1|TRBJ1-5
CASSTHRQGRYSNQPQHF
TGTGCCAGCAGCACCCACCGACAGGGCCGTTATAGCAATCAGCCCCAGCATTTT
>NA|TRBV28|TRBD1|TRBJ1-2
CASSLETGVGGYTF
TGTGCCAGCAGTTTAGAAACAGGGGTCGGTGGCTACACCTTC
>NA|TRBV6-6|TRBD1|TRBJ2-1
CASSYVDRVSVEQFF
TGTGCCAGCAGTTACGTCGACAGGGTTAGTGTTGAGCAGTTCTTC
>NA|TRBV19|NA|TRBJ1-5
CASSDSGPQHF
TGTGCCAGTAGTGATTCAGGGCCCCAGCATTTT
>NA|TRBV19|NA|TRBJ1-5
CASTASAAGRYQPQHF
TGTGCCAGTACAGCTTCGGCGGCAGGGCGTTATCAGCCCCAGCATTTT
>NA|TRBV25-1|NA|TRBJ1-1
CASQFGETFF
TGTGCCAGCCAGTTTGGGGAGACTTTCTTT
>NA|TRBV4-3|TRBD2|TRBJ2-5
CASSPLAGGPETQYF
TGCGCCAGCAGCCCTTTAGCGGGAGGGCCGGAGACCCAGTACTTC
>NA|TRBV14|TRBD2|TRBJ2-1
CASSQLAGGPYNEQFF
TGTGCCAGCAGCCAACTAGCGGGAGGGCCCTACAATGAGCAGTTCTTC
>NA|TRBV28|NA|TRBJ2-2
CASSFSLAGELFF
TGTGCCAGCAGTTTCAGTCTGGCCGGGGAGCTGTTTTTT
>NA|TRBV7-3|NA|TRBJ2-7
CASSLDPGYEQYF
TGTGCCAGCAGCCTGGACCCTGGCTACGAGCAGTACTTC
>NA|TRBV4-1|NA|TRBJ1-5
CASSQLENQPQHF
TGCGCCAGCAGCCAGCTTGAGAATCAGCCCCAGCATTTT
>NA|TRBV5-4|NA|TRBJ2-7
CASSLEGNKYEQYF
TGTGCCAGCAGCTTGGAGGGTAATAAGTACGAGCAGTACTTC
>NA|TRBV6-5|TRBD2|TRBJ2-1
CASSYEGRDEQFF
TGTGCCAGCAGTTACGAGGGGAGGGATGAGCAGTTCTTC
>NA|TRBV4-3|NA|TRBJ2-3
CASSQDSRTGRGSGTDTQYF
TGCGCCAGCAGCCAAGATTCCCGGACAGGGAGGGGGAGTGGCACAGATACGCAGTATTTT
>NA|TRBV2|TRBD1|TRBJ2-2
CASRLTGDPWGTGELFF
TGTGCCAGCAGACTAACAGGGGACCCTTGGGGCACCGGGGAGCTGTTTTTT
>NA|TRBV4-2|NA|TRBJ2-1
CASSQELWVEQFF
TGTGCCAGCAGCCAAGAACTGTGGGTAGAGCAGTTCTTC
>NA|TRBV7-9|TRBD1|TRBJ1-2
CASSREDRALEAYTF
TGTGCCAGCAGCAGGGAGGACAGGGCTTTGGAAGCCTACACCTTC
>NA|TRBV5-1|NA|TRBJ2-2
CASSLVGATGELFF
TGCGCCAGCAGCTTGGTTGGAGCCACCGGGGAGCTGTTTTTT
>NA|TRBV5-1|TRBD1|TRBJ1-2
CASSAPGQTLGYTF
TGCGCCAGCAGCGCACCGGGACAGACCCTAGGCTACACCTTC
>NA|TRBV28|NA|TRBJ2-5
CASSLGGQTQYF
TGTGCCAGCAGTTTAGGGGGCCAGACCCAGTACTTC
>few|TRBV28|NA|TRBJ1-1
CASSWGDANTEAFF
TGTGCCAGCAGTTGGGGGGACGCGAACACTGAAGCTTTCTTT
>NA|TRBV14|NA|TRBJ2-3
CASGRGQGRTDSDTQYF
TGTGCCAGCGGACGAGGGCAGGGACGGACAGACTCAGATACGCAGTATTTT
>NA|TRBV7-7|TRBD2|TRBJ2-1
CASSSGTSGNNEQFF
TGTGCCAGCAGCTCCGGGACTAGCGGAAACAATGAGCAGTTCTTC
>NA|TRBV11-2|NA|TRBJ2-1
CASSLGGRSSYNEQFF
TGTGCCAGCAGCTTAGGAGGTCGTAGCTCCTACAATGAGCAGTTCTTC
>NA|TRBV9|NA|TRBJ2-7
CASSVGASHLSSEQYF
TGTGCCAGCAGCGTGGGGGCTAGCCATTTAAGCTCCGAGCAGTACTTC
>few|TRBV9|NA|TRBJ2-2
CASSVRPSTGELFF
TGTGCCAGCAGCGTAAGACCATCCACCGGGGAGCTGTTTTTT
>NA|TRBV2|NA|TRBJ2-5
CASSPEWETQYF
TGTGCCAGCAGTCCTGAGTGGGAGACCCAGTACTTC
>NA|TRBV7-9|NA|TRBJ1-6
CASSFRPLGGNRSPLHF
TGTGCCAGCAGCTTCCGACCTCTCGGGGGAAATAGGTCACCCCTCCACTTT